This T cell receptor beta chain was recovered during a study of cytomegalovirus exposure and HLA in healthy donors. General study points: Reported results showed that the classifier diagnosed cytomegalovirus status with high specificity and sensitivity.

A remark on this clone: Its antigen is currently unknown.

In the PCR, 60 Vbeta and 13 Jbeta primers were used. TCRdb's copy holds only in-frame clones and misses some; the assay was immunoSEQ multiplex PCR. Of over 65,000 clones in the sample, around 82% were seen once. CDR3 length: 14 amino acids. Germline V CDR1 and CDR2: SGHNT, YYREEE (reference sequence). V was clipped by 3 bases and J by 2 bases, with 11 bases between them. The rearrangement uses TRBV5-4 and TRBJ1-2; tentative D call: TRBD1 (6 bases). Specimen: PBMCs. This sequence was found in a man over 45 in good health and CMV-seronegative. The CDR3 DNA reads as TGTGCCAGCAGCTGGGCGACAGGCAACTATGGCTACACCTTC. Protein sequence: CASSWATGNYGYTF.